What follows are 2 T cell receptor beta chains derived from one specimen sequenced in a study of shared clonotypes between healthy human individuals. Sequencing used immunoSEQ multiplex PCR; TCRdb keeps in-frame clones, though not all of them. The sample lists 2.3 million or so clones, approximately 93% occurring once. Sequences were obtained from naive CD4+ T cells from PBMCs. Documented subset: CD45RA+ positively selected. Receptors originate from a man aged 18 to 30 in good health. Some clones in this sample may be carry-over from other donors' samples.

This clone occurred a few times. This chain connects TRBV7-2 to TRBJ2-2, with D perhaps TRBD2 (5 bases). This CDR3 has 12 residues. Germline V gives CDR1 SGHTA, CDR2 FQGNSA. Trimming stripped 3 bases from V and 7 bases from J, with 6 bases between. CDR3 protein: CASSFDYGELFF. The CDR3 DNA reads as TGTGCCAGCAGCTTTGACTACGGGGAGCTGTTTTTT.

The V and J genes are TRBV10-3 and TRBJ2-1, with 10 bases lining up with TRBD2. Germline V gene sequence: CDR1 ENHRY, CDR2 SYGVKD. The length of the CDR3 is 15 residues. The junction had 5 bases not matched to a gene; V was cut back by 2 bases and J by 7 bases. CDR3 sequence (DNA): TGTGCCATCAGTGAGGCTAGCGGGAGTGCGAATGAGCAGTTCTTC. This codes for CAISEASGSANEQFF.